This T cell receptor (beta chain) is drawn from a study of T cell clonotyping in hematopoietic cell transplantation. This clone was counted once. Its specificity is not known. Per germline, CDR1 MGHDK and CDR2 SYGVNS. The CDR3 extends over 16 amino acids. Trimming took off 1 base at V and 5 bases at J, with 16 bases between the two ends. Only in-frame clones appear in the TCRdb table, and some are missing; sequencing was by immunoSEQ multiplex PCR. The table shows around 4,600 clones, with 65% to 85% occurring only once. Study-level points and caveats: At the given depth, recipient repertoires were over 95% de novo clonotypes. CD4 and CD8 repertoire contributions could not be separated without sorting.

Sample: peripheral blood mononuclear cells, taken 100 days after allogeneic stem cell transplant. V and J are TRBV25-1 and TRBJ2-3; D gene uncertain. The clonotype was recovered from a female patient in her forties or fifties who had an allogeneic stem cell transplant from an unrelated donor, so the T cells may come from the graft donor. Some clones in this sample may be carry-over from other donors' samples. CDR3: CASSEFSAPTRDTQYF. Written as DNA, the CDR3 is TGTGCCAGCAGTGAATTCTCGGCACCCACTCGAGATACGCAGTATTTT. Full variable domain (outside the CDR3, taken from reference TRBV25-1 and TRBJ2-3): EADIYQTPRYLVIGTGKKITLECSQTMGHDKMYWYQQDPGMELHLIHYSYGVNSTEKGDLSSESTVSRIRTEHFPLTLESARPSHTSQYLCASSEFSAPTRDTQYFGPGTRLTVL.